This is a list of T cell receptor beta chains from one sample in a study of shared clonotypes between healthy human individuals. The data were produced by immunoSEQ multiplex PCR, yet TCRdb's version contains in-frame clones alone and is incomplete. The table includes about 2 million clones, 85% to 95% detected once. Sequencing was performed on naive CD8+ T cells sorted from blood. The receptor source for this set is a man younger than 35 in good health. CDR3s leave out the opening cysteine and the closing phenylalanine or tryptophan.

>TRBJ2-2|TRBV19
ASSNRVDGGELF
>TRBJ2-7|TRBV4-3
ASSQEPPSREGYEQY
>TRBJ1-4|TRBV4-3
ASSHLFGQTNEKLF
>TRBJ1-5|TRBV15
ATSRDSLPSQPQH
>TRBJ2-5|TRBV10-3
AISESLAGARETQY
>TRBJ1-2|TRBV30
AWSGGTGGGYT
>TRBJ1-4|TRBV7-2
ASSLLGRVNEKLF
>TRBJ2-5|TRBV13
ASSLSGAAETQY
>TRBJ2-3|TRBV5-4
ASTHPPMNTQY
>TRBJ2-1|TRBV28
ASSATGVNEQF
>TRBJ1-4|TRBV7-9
ASSPGGDEKLF
>TRBJ2-1|TRBV28
ASSLWQGDDYNEQF
>TRBJ2-7|TRBV7-3
ASSSDRPQEEQY
>TRBJ2-1|TRBV4-1
ASSQDGTSVDNEQF
>TRBJ1-1|TRBV5-8
ASSFGQAEAF
>TRBJ2-1|TRBV6-1
ASSEDPDSYNEQF
>TRBJ2-1|TRBV30
AWSLGGEGYNEQF
>TRBJ1-4|TRBV2
ASNMGEKLF
>TRBJ1-5|TRBV6-4
ASNQGESNQPQH
>TRBJ2-3|TRBV9
ASSKRTPSDTQY
>TRBJ2-1|TRBV7-8
ASQSGIAGYNEQF
>TRBJ2-7|TRBV6-6
ASGRPDYEQY
>TRBJ2-1|TRBV14
ASSWVGGLHSYNEQF
>TRBJ2-5|TRBV25-1
ASSEGTSETQY
>TRBJ2-5|TRBV30
AWSGGAQETQY
>TRBJ1-2|TRBV4-3
ASSQDLQGGYT
>TRBJ1-6|TRBV6-5
ASSPTGFDSPLH
>TRBJ1-6|TRBV16
ASSQSLGNSPLH
>TRBJ2-3|TRBV29-1
STHRAADTQY
>TRBJ1-2|TRBV6-5
ASSLTAGRNYGYT
>TRBJ1-1|TRBV7-9
ASVGALNTEAF
>TRBJ2-2|TRBV11-1
ASSLLDGGTGELF
>TRBJ2-1|TRBV9
ASSAYGEQF
>TRBJ2-1|TRBV10-2
ASKGGNEQF
>TRBJ2-3|TRBV5-1
ASSGRDSNTDTQY
>TRBJ1-2|TRBV28
ASSRDGANYGYT
>TRBJ2-7|TRBV7-8
ASSSRVTYEQY
>TRBJ1-1|TRBV4-3
ASSQDPGQGRFEAF
>TRBJ2-7|TRBV6-5
ASIEGGPPFEQY
>TRBJ2-7|TRBV7-9
ASSLRMVGEQY